This T cell receptor (beta chain) stems from a study of breast tumors, draining lymph nodes, adjacent tissues. Many counts were recorded for this clonotype. Breast cancer patients provided tissue from their axillary draining lymph nodes. V shed 6 bases and J 4 bases; nucleotides not matched to a gene: 12. The CDR3 is 18 amino acids. The germline V gene encodes CDR1 WNHNN and CDR2 SYGVQD (reference sequence). TCRdb called the multiplex PCR reads again in MiXCR, with one record for every CDR3 protein. Here the sample spans approximately 250,000 distinct CDR3 sequences, less than 45% being singletons. The sequence derives from a female donor with breast cancer. Some clones in this sample may be carry-over from other donors' samples. The sample taken for sequencing was axillary lymph node tissue. This chain uses TRBV10-1 with TRBJ2-1; 13 nucleotides line up with TRBD2. The CDR3 here is CASSDPGRTSGRYNEQFF. CDR3 DNA sequence: TGCGCCAGCAGCGATCCCGGACGGACTAGCGGGAGATACAATGAGCAGTTCTTC.